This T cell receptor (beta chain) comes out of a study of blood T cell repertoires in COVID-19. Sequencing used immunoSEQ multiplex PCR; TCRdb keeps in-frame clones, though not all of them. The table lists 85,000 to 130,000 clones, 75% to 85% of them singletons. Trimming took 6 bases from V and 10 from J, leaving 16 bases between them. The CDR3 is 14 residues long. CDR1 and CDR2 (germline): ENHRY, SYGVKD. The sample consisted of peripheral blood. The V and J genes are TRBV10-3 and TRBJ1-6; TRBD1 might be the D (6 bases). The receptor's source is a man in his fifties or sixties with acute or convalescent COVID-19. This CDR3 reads CAIRAGWQGSPLHF. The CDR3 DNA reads TGTGCCATCAGGGCAGGGTGGCAGGGGTCACCCCTCCACTTT.